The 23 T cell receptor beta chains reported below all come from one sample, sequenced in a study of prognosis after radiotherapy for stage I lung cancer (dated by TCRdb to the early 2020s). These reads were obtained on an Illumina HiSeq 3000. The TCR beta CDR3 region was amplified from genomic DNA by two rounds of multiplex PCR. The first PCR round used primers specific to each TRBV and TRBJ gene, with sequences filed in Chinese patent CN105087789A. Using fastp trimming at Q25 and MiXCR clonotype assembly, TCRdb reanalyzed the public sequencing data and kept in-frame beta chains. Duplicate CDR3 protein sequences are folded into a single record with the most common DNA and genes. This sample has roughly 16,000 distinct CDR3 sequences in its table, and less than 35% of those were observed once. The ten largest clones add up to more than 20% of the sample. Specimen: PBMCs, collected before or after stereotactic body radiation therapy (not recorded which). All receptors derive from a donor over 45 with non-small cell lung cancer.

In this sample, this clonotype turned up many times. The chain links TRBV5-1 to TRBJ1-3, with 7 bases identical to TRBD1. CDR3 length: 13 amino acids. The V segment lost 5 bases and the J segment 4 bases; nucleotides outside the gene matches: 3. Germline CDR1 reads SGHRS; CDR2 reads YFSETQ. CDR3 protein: CASRETGGNTIYF. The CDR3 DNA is TGCGCCAGCAGGGAGACAGGGGGAAACACCATATATTTT.

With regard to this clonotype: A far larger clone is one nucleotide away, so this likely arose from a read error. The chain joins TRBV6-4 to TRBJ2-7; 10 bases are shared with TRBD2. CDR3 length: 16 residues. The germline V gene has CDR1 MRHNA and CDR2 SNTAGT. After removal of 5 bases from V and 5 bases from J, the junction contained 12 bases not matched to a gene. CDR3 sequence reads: CASSRSTSGISNEQYF. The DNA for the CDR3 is TGTGCCAGCAGTCGATCAACTAGCGGGATATCCAACGAGCAGTACTTC.

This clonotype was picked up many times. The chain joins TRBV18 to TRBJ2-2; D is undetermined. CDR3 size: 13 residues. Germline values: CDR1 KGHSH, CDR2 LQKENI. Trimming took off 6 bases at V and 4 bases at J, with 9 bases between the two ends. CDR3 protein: CASSSDGTGELFF. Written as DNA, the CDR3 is TGTGCCAGCTCTTCCGACGGCACCGGGGAGCTGTTTTTT.

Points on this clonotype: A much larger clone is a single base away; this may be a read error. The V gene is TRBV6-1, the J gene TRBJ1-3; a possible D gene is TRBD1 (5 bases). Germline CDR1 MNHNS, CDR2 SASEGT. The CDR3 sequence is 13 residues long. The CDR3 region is CASRGHSGNTIHF. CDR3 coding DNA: TGTGCCAGCAGAGGACACTCTGGAAACACCATACATTTT.

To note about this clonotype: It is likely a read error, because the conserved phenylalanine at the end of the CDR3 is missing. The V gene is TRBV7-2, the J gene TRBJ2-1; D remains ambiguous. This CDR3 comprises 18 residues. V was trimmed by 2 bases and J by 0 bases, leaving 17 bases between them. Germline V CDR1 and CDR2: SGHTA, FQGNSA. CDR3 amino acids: CASSLRPPLGNSYNEQFL. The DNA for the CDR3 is TGTGCCAGCAGCTTACGTCCTCCTCTCGGCAACTCCTACAATGAGCAGTTCCTC.

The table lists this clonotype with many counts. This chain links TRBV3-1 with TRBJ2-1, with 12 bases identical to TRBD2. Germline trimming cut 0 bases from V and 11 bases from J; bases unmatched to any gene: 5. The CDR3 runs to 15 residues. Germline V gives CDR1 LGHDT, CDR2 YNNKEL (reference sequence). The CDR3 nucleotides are TGTGCCAGCAGCCAAGAAGCACTAGCGGGAGGAAAGCAGTTCTTC. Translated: CASSQEALAGGKQFF.

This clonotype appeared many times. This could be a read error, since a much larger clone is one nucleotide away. DNA for the CDR3: TGTGCCAACAGTTCGGGACTAGATCACGAGCAGTACTTC. It translates to CANSSGLDHEQYF. The V and J genes are TRBV12-3 or TRBV12-4 and TRBJ2-7; 8 bases align to TRBD2. The CDR3 length is 13 residues.

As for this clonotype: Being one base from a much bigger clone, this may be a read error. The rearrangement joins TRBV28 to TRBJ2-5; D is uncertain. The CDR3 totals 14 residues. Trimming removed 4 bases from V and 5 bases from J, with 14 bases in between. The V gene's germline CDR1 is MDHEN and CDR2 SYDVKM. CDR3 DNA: TGTGCCAGCAGTTCCCCCTGGGGAAAGGAGACCCAGTACTTC. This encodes CASSSPWGKETQYF. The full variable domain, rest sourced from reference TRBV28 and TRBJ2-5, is DVKVTQSSRYLVKRTGEKVFLECVQDMDHENMFWYRQDPGLGLRLIYFSYDVKMKEKGDIPEGYSVSREKKERFSLILESASTNQTSMYLCASSSPWGKETQYFGPGTRLLVL.

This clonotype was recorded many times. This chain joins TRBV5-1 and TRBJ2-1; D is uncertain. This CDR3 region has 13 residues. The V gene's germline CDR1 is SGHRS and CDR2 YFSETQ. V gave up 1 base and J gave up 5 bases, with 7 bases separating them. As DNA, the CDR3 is TGCGCCAGCAGCTTGTTACTCGACAATGAGCAGTTCTTC. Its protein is CASSLLLDNEQFF.

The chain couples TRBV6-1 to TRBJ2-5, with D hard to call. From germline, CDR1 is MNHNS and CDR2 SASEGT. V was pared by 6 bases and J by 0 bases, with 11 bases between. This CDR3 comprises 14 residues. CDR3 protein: CASSPGVNQETQYF. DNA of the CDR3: TGTGCCAGCAGCCCGGGCGTGAACCAAGAGACCCAGTACTTC.

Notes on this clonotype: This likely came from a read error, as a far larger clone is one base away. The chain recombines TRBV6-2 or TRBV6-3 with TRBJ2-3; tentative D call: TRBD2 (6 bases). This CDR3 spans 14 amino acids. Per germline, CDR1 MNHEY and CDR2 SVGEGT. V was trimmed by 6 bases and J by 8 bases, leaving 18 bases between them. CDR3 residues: CASSHLVGRGTQYF. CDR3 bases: TGTGCCAGCAGCCATCTAGTGGGGCGGGGTACGCAGTATTTT.

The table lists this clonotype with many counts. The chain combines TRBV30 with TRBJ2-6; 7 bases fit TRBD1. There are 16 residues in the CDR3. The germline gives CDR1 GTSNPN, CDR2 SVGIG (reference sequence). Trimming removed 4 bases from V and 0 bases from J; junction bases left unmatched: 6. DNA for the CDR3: TGTGCCTGGACGACAGGGTTTAGCTCTGGGGCCAACGTCCTGACTTTC. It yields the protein CAWTTGFSSGANVLTF.

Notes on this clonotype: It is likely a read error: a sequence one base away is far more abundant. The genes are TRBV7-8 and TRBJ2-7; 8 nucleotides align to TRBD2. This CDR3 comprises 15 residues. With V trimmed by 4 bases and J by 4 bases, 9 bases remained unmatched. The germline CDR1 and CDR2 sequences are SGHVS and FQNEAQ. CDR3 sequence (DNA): TGTGCCAGCAGCTCAACCAGTTCTAGCGGGTACGAGCAGTACTTC. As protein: CASSSTSSSGYEQYF.

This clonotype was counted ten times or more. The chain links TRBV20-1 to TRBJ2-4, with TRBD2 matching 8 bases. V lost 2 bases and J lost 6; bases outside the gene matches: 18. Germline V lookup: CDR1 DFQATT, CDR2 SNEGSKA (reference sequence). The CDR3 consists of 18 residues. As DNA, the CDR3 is TGCAGTGCTAGATTTGTCGGGACTAGAGGTCGTATGGGAAACATTCAGTACTTC. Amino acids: CSARFVGTRGRMGNIQYF.

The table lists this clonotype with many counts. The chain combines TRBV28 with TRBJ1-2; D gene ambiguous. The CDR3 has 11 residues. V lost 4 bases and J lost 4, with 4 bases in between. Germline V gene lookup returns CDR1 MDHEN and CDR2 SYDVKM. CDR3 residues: CASSWGYGYTF. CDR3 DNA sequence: TGTGCCAGCAGTTGGGGCTATGGCTACACCTTC.

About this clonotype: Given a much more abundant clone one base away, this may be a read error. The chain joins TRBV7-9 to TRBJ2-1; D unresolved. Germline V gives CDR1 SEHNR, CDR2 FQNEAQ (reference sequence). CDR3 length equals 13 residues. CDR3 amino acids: CANSPPGYNEQFF. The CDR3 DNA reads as TGTGCCAACAGCCCCCCCGGCTACAATGAGCAGTTCTTC.

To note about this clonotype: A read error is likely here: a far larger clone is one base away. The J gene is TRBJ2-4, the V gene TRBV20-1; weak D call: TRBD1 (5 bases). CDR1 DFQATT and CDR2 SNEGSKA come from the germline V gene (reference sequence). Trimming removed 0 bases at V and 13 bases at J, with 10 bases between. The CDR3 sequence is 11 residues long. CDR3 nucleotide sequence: TGCAGTGCTAGAGAGGACAATGAGCAGTACTTC. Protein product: CSAREDNEQYF.

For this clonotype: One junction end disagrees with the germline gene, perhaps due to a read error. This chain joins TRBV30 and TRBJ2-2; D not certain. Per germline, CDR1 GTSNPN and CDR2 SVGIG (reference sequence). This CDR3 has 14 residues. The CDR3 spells CAWSVIPNTGELFF. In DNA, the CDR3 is TGTGCCTGGAGTGTAATCCCGAACACCGGTGAGCTGTTTTTT.

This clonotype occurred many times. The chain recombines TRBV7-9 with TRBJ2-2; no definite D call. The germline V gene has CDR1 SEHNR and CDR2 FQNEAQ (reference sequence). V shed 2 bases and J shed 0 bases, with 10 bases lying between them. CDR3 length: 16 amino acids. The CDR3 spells CASSLISNSNTGELFF. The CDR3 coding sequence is TGTGCCAGCAGCTTAATCTCGAATTCGAACACCGGGGAGCTGTTTTTT.

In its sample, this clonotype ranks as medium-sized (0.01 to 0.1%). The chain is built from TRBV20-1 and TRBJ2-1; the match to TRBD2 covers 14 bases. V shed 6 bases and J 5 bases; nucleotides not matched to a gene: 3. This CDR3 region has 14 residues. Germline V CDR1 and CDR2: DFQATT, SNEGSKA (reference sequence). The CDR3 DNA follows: TGCAGTGCGGAGGGACTAGCGGGAGACAATGAGCAGTTCTTC. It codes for CSAEGLAGDNEQFF.

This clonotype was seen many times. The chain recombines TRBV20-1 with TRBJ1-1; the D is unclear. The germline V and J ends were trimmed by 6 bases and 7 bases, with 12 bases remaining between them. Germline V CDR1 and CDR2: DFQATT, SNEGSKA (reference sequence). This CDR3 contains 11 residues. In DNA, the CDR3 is TGCAGTGCACGCGCGACAAATGAAGCTTTCTTT. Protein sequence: CSARATNEAFF.

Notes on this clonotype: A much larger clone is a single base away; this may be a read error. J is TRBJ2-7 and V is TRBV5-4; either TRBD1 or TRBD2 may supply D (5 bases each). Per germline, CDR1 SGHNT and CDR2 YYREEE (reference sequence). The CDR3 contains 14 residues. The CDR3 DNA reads TGTGTCAGCAGCGAAGGGACGTATGCCTACGAGCAGTACTTC. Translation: CVSSEGTYAYEQYF.

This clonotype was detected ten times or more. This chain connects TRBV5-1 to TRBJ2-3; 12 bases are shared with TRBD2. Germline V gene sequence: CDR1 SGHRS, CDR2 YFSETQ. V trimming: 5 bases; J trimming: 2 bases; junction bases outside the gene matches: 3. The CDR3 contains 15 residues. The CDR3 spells CASRASGRDTDTQYF. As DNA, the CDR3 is TGCGCCAGCAGGGCTAGCGGGAGGGACACAGATACGCAGTATTTT. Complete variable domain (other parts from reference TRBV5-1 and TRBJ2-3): KAGVTQTPRYLIKTRGQQVTLSCSPISGHRSVSWYQQTPGQGLQFLFEYFSETQRNKGNFPGRFSGRQFSNSRSEMNVSTLELGDSALYLCASRASGRDTDTQYFGPGTRLTVL.